The T cell receptor beta chain under discussion was sequenced for a study of blood T cell repertoires in COVID-19. Study in general: Nucleic acid was either cDNA or gDNA, and it came from T cells, B-cell-depleted T cells, or PBMCs.

Authors' analysis steps: Amplification from reference gene primers served as the basis for estimated nucleated cell counts. Data came from immunoSEQ multiplex PCR; TCRdb stores just in-frame clones and leaves some out. V, J and clone size are those of that table, while D and trimming were read from the DNA. The data hold some 190,000 clones, with approximately 85% observed a single time. The germline V gene has CDR1 ENHRY and CDR2 SYGVKD. CDR3 length: 15 residues. Germline trimming cut 3 bases from V and 3 bases from J; bases unmatched to any gene: 1. This clone has a handful of counts. V usage is TRBV10-3 and J usage is TRBJ2-1; 11 positions agree with TRBD1. The sample was peripheral blood. The sequence was collected from a woman aged 55-69 years with acute or convalescent COVID-19. In nucleotides, the CDR3 is TGTGCCATCAGTGAAGGGACAGGGGGCTACAATGAGCAGTTCTTC. Translated, it gives CAISEGTGGYNEQFF.